This paragraph covers one T cell receptor (beta chain) sequence. The antigen is not known. This sample is part of a study of glioma-infiltrating T cells. V was trimmed by 4 bases and J by 4 bases, leaving 14 bases between them. CDR3 length: 15 amino acids. Germline CDR1 and CDR2: SGDLS and YYNGEE. Whole-study results and caveats: Tissue and blood shared very few CDR3 sequences. Non-neoplastic patients had below-expected tissue-blood divergence, while all gliomas exceeded expectation.

The iRepertoire nested amplicon-rescue multiplex PCR amplified TCR alpha and beta CDR3s from RNA. One-step reverse transcription and amplification started from approximately 100-400 ng of tissue mRNA or PBMC total RNA. TCRdb re-derived calls from the multiplex PCR reads in MiXCR, one entry per CDR3 protein. The sample has about 94,000 distinct CDR3 sequences; under 30% are singletons. Material: glioma tissue, nonneoplastic brain tissue, or PBMCs (not recorded which). The chain uses TRBV9 and TRBJ1-4; D is unresolved. This receptor was taken from a human donor with low-grade glioma or glioblastoma, undergoing nonglioma brain surgery, or in good health (not recorded which). The CDR3 sequence: CASSTTPAGNEKLFF. CDR3 DNA: TGTGCCAGCAGCACGACTCCGGCGGGTAATGAAAAACTGTTTTTT.